The sequence of this TCR beta chain was determined in a study of T cell repertoires in cytomegalovirus infection. Across the whole study: Both CMV infection and a matching HLA type were indicated by public TCR beta signatures.

General study points: Carriers of CMV and the relevant HLA type were discriminated by public TCR beta frequency. Predominance within the ex vivo response was attributable to HLA-C-restricted CMV-specific TCR beta clonotypes.

There are many counts of this clonotype. Its specificity is not known. Germline-derived CDR1 and CDR2 are MNHEY and SMNVEV (reference sequence). The CDR3 runs 17 residues. Trimming shortened V by 4 bases and J by 0 bases, and 15 bases separated the two germline ends. TCRdb re-called the reads with MiXCR, one entry per CDR3 protein. The profile covers approximately 500,000 distinct CDR3 sequences, with about 15% appearing a single time and 20% to 30% taken by the ten largest. This TCR came from a human donor in good health (CMV status not recorded). Some clones in this sample may be carry-over from other donors' samples. The genes are TRBV27 and TRBJ1-4, with TRBD1 as a possible D gene (6 bases). The sample comprised CD8+ T cells from PBMCs. CDR3 in amino acids: CASSYLRPGATNEKLFF. The CDR3 DNA is TGTGCCAGCAGTTACTTACGACCAGGGGCAACTAATGAAAAACTGTTTTTT.